This TCR beta chain was observed in a study of PD-L1 blockade in urothelial cancer. Notes on the study in general: Better survival was predicted by below-median pretreatment blood TCR clonality.

On this clone: Its matching antigen is unknown.

V lost 3 bases to trimming and J lost 10 bases; unmatched junction nucleotides: 7. This CDR3 is built from 15 residues. Germline loops: CDR1 SGHNT, CDR2 YYREEE (reference sequence). Each PCR reaction had synthetic TCR analog templates spiked into it. Assay used: immunoSEQ multiplex PCR; TCRdb lists only in-frame clones, some missing. Of approximately 100,000 clones in the sample, approximately 85% were seen once. Patients were diagnosed with urothelial carcinoma, either locally advanced or metastatic. The source material was PBMCs, sampled around atezolizumab (anti-PD-L1) treatment. This TCR was sampled from a man aged 45-65 years with urothelial cancer. The rearrangement joins TRBV5-4 to TRBJ2-1; 13 bases are a match to TRBD2. The CDR3 nucleotides are TGTGCCAGCAGCTACGGACTAGCGGGAGTGGGAGAGCAGTTCTTC. It codes for CASSYGLAGVGEQFF.